These 16 T cell receptor beta chains originate from one sample sequenced in a study of T cells in Graves' hyperthyroidism and ophthalmopathy. What was amplified from RNA transcripts were TCR beta CDR3 regions. An initial round of RT-PCR targeting the TCR CDR3 relied on the HTBI primer set. TCRdb used MiXCR to reprocess the multiplex PCR reads, holding one entry per CDR3 protein. The sample records about 480,000 distinct CDR3 sequences, about 20% being singletons. What was sequenced was blood. The origin of the receptors is a woman in her 70s with Graves' ophthalmopathy.

The V gene is TRBV7-3, the J gene TRBJ2-5; 7 nucleotides align to TRBD1. The V gene's germline CDR1 is SGHTA and CDR2 FQGTGA. Losses at the gene ends were 4 bases for V and 4 bases for J; bases not matched to a gene: 6. The CDR3 runs 14 residues. CDR3 sequence (DNA): TGTGCCAGCAGCTCGCACAGGGGTGCAGAGACCCAGTACTTC. As protein: CASSSHRGAETQYF.

This clonotype came up many times. The chain carries TRBV12-3 or TRBV12-4 and TRBJ1-5; the D is unclear. V was shortened by 3 bases and J by 6 bases, with 6 bases between the two germline ends. This CDR3 has 12 amino acids. CDR3 nucleotide sequence: TGTGCCAGCAGTTTGGTGAGTCAGCCCCAGCATTTT. This gives the protein CASSLVSQPQHF.

The sample holds a few counts of this clonotype. The chain recombines TRBV6-1 with TRBJ2-7, with D possibly TRBD2 on 5 matching bases. The length of the CDR3 is 13 residues. The germline V gene has CDR1 MNHNS and CDR2 SASEGT. Trimming removed 5 bases at V and 6 bases at J, with 14 bases between. Here the CDR3 DNA reads TGTGCCAGCAGTACGGTAGCGACCGGCGAGCAGTACTTC. This encodes CASSTVATGEQYF.

This chain joins TRBV7-9 and TRBJ2-3; D may be TRBD1 (6 bases). Deletions cut 6 bases from V and 1 base from J, with 8 bases between. The CDR3 spans 13 residues. From germline, CDR1 is SEHNR and CDR2 FQNEAQ (reference sequence). CDR3 DNA sequence: TGTGCCAGCAGAGGACAGCGCACAGATACGCAGTATTTT. As protein: CASRGQRTDTQYF.

CDR3 sequence (DNA): TGTGCCAACCGTCGGCGGTCCCAAGGGCGAAGCTCTGGAAACACCATATATTTT. Its protein is CANRRRSQGRSSGNTIYF. The genes are TRBV12-3 or TRBV12-4 and TRBJ1-3; D remains ambiguous. There are 18 residues in the CDR3. The V end was cut by 10 bases, the J end by 0 bases, with 25 bases between.

The V call is TRBV5-1, the J call TRBJ2-3; 8 bases are a match to TRBD1. With 2 bases clipped from V and 2 bases from J, the junction kept 7 bases outside the gene matches. The CDR3 length is 16 residues. Per the germline V gene, CDR1 is SGHRS and CDR2 is YFSETQ. The CDR3 nucleotides read TGCGCCAGCAGCTTTGACAGGGGCACGTTCACAGATACGCAGTATTTT. Translating it yields CASSFDRGTFTDTQYF.

This clonotype was counted many times. The rearrangement uses TRBV2 and TRBJ2-1; no clear D. Trimming removed 3 bases from V and 4 bases from J, with 4 bases in between. This CDR3 has 12 residues. In germline, CDR1 is SNHLY, CDR2 FYNNEI. The CDR3 DNA reads TGTGCCAGCAGTGACGATTACAATGAGCAGTTCTTC. Protein product: CASSDDYNEQFF.

This chain joins TRBV4-2 and TRBJ1-5, with no clear D. The CDR3 is made up of 14 amino acids. V was pared by 3 bases and J by 3 bases, with 9 bases between. Germline V gene lookup returns CDR1 LGHNA and CDR2 YNFKEQ. In nucleotides, the CDR3 is TGTGCCAGCAGCCAGGCAGGATCCAATCAGCCCCAGCATTTT. The encoded protein is CASSQAGSNQPQHF.

This clonotype was detected only a few times. The chain is built from TRBV5-1 and TRBJ1-2; D may be TRBD1 (6 bases). Germline V gives CDR1 SGHRS, CDR2 YFSETQ. The V end was cut by 0 bases, the J end by 3 bases, with 12 bases between. This CDR3 contains 15 residues. CDR3 in amino acids: CASSLVGGQDYGYTF. CDR3 in DNA: TGCGCCAGCAGCTTGGTCGGGGGGCAAGACTATGGCTACACCTTC.

This clonotype has more than one count but fewer than ten. This chain links TRBV20-1 with TRBJ1-4; D is perhaps TRBD1 (5 bases). The germline V gene encodes CDR1 DFQATT and CDR2 SNEGSKA (reference sequence). The CDR3 runs to 14 residues. V was pared by 5 bases and J by 6 bases, with 16 bases between. The CDR3 DNA is TGCAGTGCTCGCCAGGGCTGGAGCTATGAAAAACTGTTTTTT. It specifies CSARQGWSYEKLFF.

This clonotype was picked up many times. V is TRBV12-3 or TRBV12-4 and J is TRBJ2-1; D remains unclear. CDR3 length: 12 amino acids. Trimming removed 5 bases at V and 6 bases at J, with 8 bases between. CDR3 coding DNA: TGTGCCAGCAGTCCGCAAAGCAATGAGCAGTTCTTC. Protein sequence: CASSPQSNEQFF.

This clonotype was detected only a few times. The chain joins TRBV30 to TRBJ1-5; D remains ambiguous. V lost 1 base and J lost 9, with 13 bases in between. The CDR3 is 13 amino acids. Germline lookup yields CDR1 GTSNPN and CDR2 SVGIG (reference sequence). This chain's CDR3 is CAWSGAAAGPQHF. CDR3 DNA: TGTGCCTGGAGTGGGGCAGCGGCGGGGCCCCAGCATTTT.

This clonotype appeared a few times. The gene calls are TRBV19 and TRBJ1-1; D is uncertain. V was trimmed by 3 bases and J by 4 bases, leaving 15 bases between them. Germline assignment: CDR1 LNHDA and CDR2 SQIVND (reference sequence). The CDR3 runs to 15 residues. The chain's CDR3 is CASSIGRTVTTEAFF. Written as DNA, the CDR3 is TGTGCCAGTAGTATTGGACGGACGGTGACCACTGAAGCTTTCTTT.

This clonotype was counted many times. V usage is TRBV7-2 and J usage is TRBJ2-7, with 7 nucleotides matching TRBD1. The V segment lost 4 bases and the J segment 3 bases; nucleotides outside the gene matches: 3. This CDR3 contains 13 residues. Germline V CDR1 and CDR2: SGHTA, FQGNSA. The chain's CDR3 is CASSWGTVYEQYF. DNA for the CDR3: TGTGCCAGCAGCTGGGGGACAGTCTACGAGCAGTACTTC.

The chain links TRBV4-1 to TRBJ1-5; 10 bases are shared with TRBD1. The CDR3 consists of 17 residues. Looked up from germline, CDR1 is MGHRA and CDR2 is YSYEKL. After removal of 2 bases from V and 6 bases from J, the junction contained 10 bases not matched to a gene. Here the CDR3 reads CASSQYHATGGVQPQHF. Here the CDR3 DNA reads TGCGCCAGCAGCCAATACCATGCGACAGGGGGCGTTCAGCCCCAGCATTTT.

The gene calls are TRBV12-3 or TRBV12-4 and TRBJ2-1; 9 bases fit TRBD2. Unmatched junction bases numbered 4, after V lost 2 bases and J lost 5 bases. This CDR3 region has 15 residues. CDR3 coding DNA: TGTGCCAGCAGTTTACTAACTAGCGGGCACAATGAGCAGTTCTTC. It codes for CASSLLTSGHNEQFF.